A selection of T cell receptor beta chains follows, all from one sample in a study of blood T cells in healthy people across ages. Each CDR3 protein is one row after TCRdb ran MiXCR on the 5' RACE reads. Found here are about 1 million distinct CDR3 sequences, under 30% of them singletons; the top ten hold less than 0.75%. This sample also appeared in a second study, on T cells of mothers and their children.

Sequenced: blood. These receptors all come from a girl under 10 years old in good health. Both conserved end residues are part of each CDR3.

v_gene,j_gene,CDR3aa
TRBV6-5,TRBJ2-3,CASSYSVAIDTQYF
TRBV21-1,TRBJ2-2,CAGAHEHERSKTGELFF
TRBV29-1,TRBJ1-1,CSVNPDGEAFF
TRBV19,TRBJ2-1,CASSIRSYNEQFF
TRBV21-1,TRBJ1-6,CASSKNSPLHF
TRBV5-1,TRBJ2-2,CASWPQGTGELFF
TRBV6-5,TRBJ2-5,CASSYSGGGYQETQYF
TRBV21-1,-,CASSNSKNREYSYEQYF
TRBV27,TRBJ2-7,CASSLSFGYKGRYEQYF
TRBV12-5,TRBJ2-7,CASGLVGGAEQYF
TRBV7-2,TRBJ2-7,CASSLVGFRGGEQYF